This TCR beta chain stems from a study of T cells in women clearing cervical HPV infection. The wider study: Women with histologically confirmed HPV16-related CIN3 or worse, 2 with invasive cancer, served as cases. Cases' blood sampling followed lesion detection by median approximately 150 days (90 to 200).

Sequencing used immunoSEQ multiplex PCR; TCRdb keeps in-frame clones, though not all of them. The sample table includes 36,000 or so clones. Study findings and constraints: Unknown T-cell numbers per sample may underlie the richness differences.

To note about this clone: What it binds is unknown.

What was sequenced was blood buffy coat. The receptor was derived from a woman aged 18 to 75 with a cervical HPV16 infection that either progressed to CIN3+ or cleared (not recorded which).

The part of the CDR3 DNA that was read is TGTGCCAGCAGCGTAGGCCAAGGGCCTTTCTACGAG. Translation: CASSVGQGPFYE. The whole CDR3 reads CASSVGQGPFYEQYF. The chain joins TRBV9 to TRBJ2-7; D unresolved. The sequenced fragment ends 3 residues before the CDR3 boundary, so the rest is inferred from the germline J gene. Germline V lookup: CDR1 SGDLS, CDR2 YYNGEE. The CDR3 spans 15 residues. Trimming stripped 0 bases from V and 3 bases from J, with 13 bases between.